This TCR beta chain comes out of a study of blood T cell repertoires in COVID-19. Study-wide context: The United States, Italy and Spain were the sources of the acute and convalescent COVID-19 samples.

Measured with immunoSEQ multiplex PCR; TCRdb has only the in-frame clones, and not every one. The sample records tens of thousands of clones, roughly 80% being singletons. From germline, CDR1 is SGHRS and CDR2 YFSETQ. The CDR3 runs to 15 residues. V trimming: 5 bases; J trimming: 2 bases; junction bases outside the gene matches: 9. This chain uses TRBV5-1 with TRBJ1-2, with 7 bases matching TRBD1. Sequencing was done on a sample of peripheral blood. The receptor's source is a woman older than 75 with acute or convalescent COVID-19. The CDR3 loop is CASRITGAPNYGYTF. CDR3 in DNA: TGCGCCAGCAGAATAACAGGGGCACCAAACTATGGCTACACCTTC. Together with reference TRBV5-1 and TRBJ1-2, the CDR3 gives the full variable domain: KAGVTQTPRYLIKTRGQQVTLSCSPISGHRSVSWYQQTPGQGLQFLFEYFSETQRNKGNFPGRFSGRQFSNSRSEMNVSTLELGDSALYLCASRITGAPNYGYTFGSGTRLTVV.